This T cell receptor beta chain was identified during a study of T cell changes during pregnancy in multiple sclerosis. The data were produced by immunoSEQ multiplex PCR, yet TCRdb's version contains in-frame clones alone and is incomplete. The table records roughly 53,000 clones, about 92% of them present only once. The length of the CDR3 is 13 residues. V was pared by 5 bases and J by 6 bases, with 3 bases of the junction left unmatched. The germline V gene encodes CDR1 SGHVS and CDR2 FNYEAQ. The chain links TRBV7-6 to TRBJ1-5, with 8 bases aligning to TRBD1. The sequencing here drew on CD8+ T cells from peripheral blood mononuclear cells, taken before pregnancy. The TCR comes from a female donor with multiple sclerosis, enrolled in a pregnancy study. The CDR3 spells CASSPTGVQPQHF. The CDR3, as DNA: TGTGCCAGCAGCCCGACAGGGGTTCAGCCCCAGCATTTT.